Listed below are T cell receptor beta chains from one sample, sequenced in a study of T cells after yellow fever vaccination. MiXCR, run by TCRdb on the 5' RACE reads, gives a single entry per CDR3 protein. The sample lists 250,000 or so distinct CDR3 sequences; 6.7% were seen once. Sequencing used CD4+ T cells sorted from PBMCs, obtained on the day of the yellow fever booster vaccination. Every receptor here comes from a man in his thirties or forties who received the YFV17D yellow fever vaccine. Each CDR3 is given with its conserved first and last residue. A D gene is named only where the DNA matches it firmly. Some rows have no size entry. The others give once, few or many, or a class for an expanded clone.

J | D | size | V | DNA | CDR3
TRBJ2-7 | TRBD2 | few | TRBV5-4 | TGTGCCAGCAGTTATCCCGGGACTAGCGGGAGGGAGCAGTACTTC | CASSYPGTSGREQYF
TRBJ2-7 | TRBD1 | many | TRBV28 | TGTGCCAGCAGTTACCTCGGGACAGGGTATGCTGGAAACGAGCAGTACTTC | CASSYLGTGYAGNEQYF
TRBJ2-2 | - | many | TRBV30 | TGTGCCTGGGGAGGAGGGCGAGGGGTAGTCGGGGAGCTGTTTTTT | CAWGGGRGVVGELFF
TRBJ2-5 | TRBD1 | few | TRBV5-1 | TGCGCCAGCAGCTTGGGCGGGACAGGCGTCCAAGAGACCCAGTACTTC | CASSLGGTGVQETQYF
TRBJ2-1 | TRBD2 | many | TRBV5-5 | TGTGCCAGCAGCCGGCTTAGCGGGAGGCTTGATGAGCAGTTCTTC | CASSRLSGRLDEQFF
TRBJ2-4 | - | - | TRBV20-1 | TGCAGTGCTAGAGGGAGAGGGGAGCGGGTTGCCAAAAACATTCAGTACTTC | CSARGRGERVAKNIQYF
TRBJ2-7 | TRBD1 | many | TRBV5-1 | TGCGCCAGCAGCTTCCGGGACAGGGAGGGCGAGCAGTACTTC | CASSFRDREGEQYF
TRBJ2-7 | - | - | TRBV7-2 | TGTGCCAGCAGCTTAGCTCAGAGACAGCGGTACTTC | CASSLAQRQRYF
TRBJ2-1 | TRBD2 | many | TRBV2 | TGTGCCAGCAGTGAAACCGGGGGGGCGGGACTTTACAATGAGCAGTTCTTC | CASSETGGAGLYNEQFF
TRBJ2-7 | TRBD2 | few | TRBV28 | TGTGCCATTAGCGGGAGTGTCTCCTACGAGCAGTACTTC | CAISGSVSYEQYF
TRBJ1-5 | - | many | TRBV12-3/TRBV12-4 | TGTGCCAGCAGTTTAAGTACAGGCAATCAGCCCCAGCATTTT | CASSLSTGNQPQHF
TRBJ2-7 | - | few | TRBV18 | TGTGCCAGCTCCGCCGGGGGCGAGCAGTACTTC | CASSAGGEQYF
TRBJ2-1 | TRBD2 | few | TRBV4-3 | TGCGCCAGCAGCCAACAAAGCCCACTAGCGGCCAGCTACAATGAGCAGTTCTTC | CASSQQSPLAASYNEQFF
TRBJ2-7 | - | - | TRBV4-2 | TGTGCCAGCAGCCAAGATTTACAGGTGTCCTACGAGCAGTACTTC | CASSQDLQVSYEQYF
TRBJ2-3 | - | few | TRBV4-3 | TGCGCCAGCAGCCTAGACAGCACTAGCACAGATACGCAGTATTTT | CASSLDSTSTDTQYF
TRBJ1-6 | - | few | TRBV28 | TGTGCCAGCAGACCCTCTGGCTCCTATAATTCACCCCTCCACTTT | CASRPSGSYNSPLHF
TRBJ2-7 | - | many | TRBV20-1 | TGCAGTGCTAGCCGGGACTCATCCTACGAGCAGTACTTC | CSASRDSSYEQYF
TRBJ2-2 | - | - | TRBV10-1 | TGCGCCAGCAGTGCCCTTGATCCCGGGGAGCTGTTTTTT | CASSALDPGELFF
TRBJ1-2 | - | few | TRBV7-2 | TGTGCCAGCACCCTCCTGCCGGGACAAAATAACTATGGCTACACCTTC | CASTLLPGQNNYGYTF
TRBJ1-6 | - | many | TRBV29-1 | TGCAGCGCAAGGACCAGGACGAATTCACCCCTCCACTTT | CSARTRTNSPLHF
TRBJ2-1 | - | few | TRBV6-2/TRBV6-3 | TGTGCCAGCAGACCTTACGGCCGGTCTGGGGGGCGGGACGCTGACAATGAGCAGTTCTTC | CASRPYGRSGGRDADNEQFF
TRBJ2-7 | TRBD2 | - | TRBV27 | TGTGCCAGCTCTAGACTAGCGGAACTCTACGAGCAGTACTTC | CASSRLAELYEQYF
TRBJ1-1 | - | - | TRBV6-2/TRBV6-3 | TGTGCCAGCAGTTACTTAAGGGGCACTGAAGCTTTCTTT | CASSYLRGTEAFF
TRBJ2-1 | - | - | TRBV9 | TGTGCCAGCAGCGAGCCCACAAATGACCAGTTCTTC | CASSEPTNDQFF
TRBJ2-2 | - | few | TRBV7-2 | TGTGCCAGCAGCTACACCCTAGGGGGGGGCACCGGGGAGCTGTTTTTT | CASSYTLGGGTGELFF
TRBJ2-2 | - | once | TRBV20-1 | TGCTGTGCTAGAGTTGAACACACACTCGATCACACCGGGGAGCTGTTTTTT | CCARVEHTLDHTGELFF
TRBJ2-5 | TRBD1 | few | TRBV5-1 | TGCGCCAGCAGCGGGACAGGGGGCTGGGGAGAGACCCAGTACTTC | CASSGTGGWGETQYF
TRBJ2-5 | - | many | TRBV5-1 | TGCGCCAGCAGCTTGGGAGCTGGAGGATTCCAAGAGACCCAGTACTTC | CASSLGAGGFQETQYF
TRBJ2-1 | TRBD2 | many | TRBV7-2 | TGTGCCAGCAGCGTGGGACTACCCGACAGCTCCTACAATGAGCAGTTCTTC | CASSVGLPDSSYNEQFF
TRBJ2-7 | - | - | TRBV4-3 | TGCGCCAGCAGCCAAGATGGAAGGGGGGGCGAGCAGTACTTC | CASSQDGRGGEQYF
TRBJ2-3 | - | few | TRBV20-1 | TGCAGTGCCCCAAGCGGGAGCACAGATACGCAGTATTTT | CSAPSGSTDTQYF
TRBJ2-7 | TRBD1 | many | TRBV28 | TGTGCCAGCAGTGGGACGGACAGGACCTACGAGCAGTACTTC | CASSGTDRTYEQYF
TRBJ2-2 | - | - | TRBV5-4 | TGTGCCAGCAGCTTTCAGGGGCAGAACACCGGGGAGCTGTTTTTT | CASSFQGQNTGELFF
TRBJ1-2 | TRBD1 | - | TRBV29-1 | TGCAGCGTCCGGACAGGGGGCGCTTCCCTCTACTATGGCTACACCTTC | CSVRTGGASLYYGYTF
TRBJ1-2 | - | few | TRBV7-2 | TGTGCCAGCAGCTTGGGGTGGTATGGCTACACCTTC | CASSLGWYGYTF
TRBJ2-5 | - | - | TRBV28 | TGTGCCAGCAGTGTCCTCCAGGGGGGGCGAGAGACCCAGTACTTC | CASSVLQGGRETQYF
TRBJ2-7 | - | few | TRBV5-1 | TGCGCCAGCAGCTCCCCGCCAGGGCCCGAGCAGTACTTC | CASSSPPGPEQYF
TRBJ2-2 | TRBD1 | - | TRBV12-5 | TGTGCTAGTGGTGGGACAGGGGGCCTAACCGGGGAGCTGTTTTTT | CASGGTGGLTGELFF
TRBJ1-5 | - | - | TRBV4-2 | TGTGCCAGCAGCCGGCCCGAGAAGGGGGGGAATCAGCCCCAGCATTTT | CASSRPEKGGNQPQHF
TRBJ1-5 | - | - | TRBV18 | TGTGCCAGCTCACCCTCATTCACAGAAAATCAGCCCCAGCATTTT | CASSPSFTENQPQHF
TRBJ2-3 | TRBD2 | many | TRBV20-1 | TGCAGTGCTATTACTAGCGGGAGAACAGATACGCAGTATTTT | CSAITSGRTDTQYF
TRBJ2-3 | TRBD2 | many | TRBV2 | TGTGCCAGCAGTGTTCTAGCGGGGACAGATACGCAGTATTTT | CASSVLAGTDTQYF
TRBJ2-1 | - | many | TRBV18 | TGTGCCAGCTCACCTCAGGGTACCTACAATGAGCAGTTCTTC | CASSPQGTYNEQFF
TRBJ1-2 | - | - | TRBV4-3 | TGCGCCAGCACCCAAGATCCCCCCTCCCCTTCGGGGCCCTATGGCTACACCTTC | CASTQDPPSPSGPYGYTF
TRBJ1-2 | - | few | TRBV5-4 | TGTGCCAGCAGCTCATCAGGGAACTATGGCTACACCTTC | CASSSSGNYGYTF
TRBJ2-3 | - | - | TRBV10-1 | TGCGCCAGCACTGACCCGGCAGATACGCAGTATTTT | CASTDPADTQYF
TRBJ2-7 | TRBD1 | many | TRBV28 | TGTGCCAGCAGTGCCCCGGGACAGGCTAACTACGAGCAGTACTTC | CASSAPGQANYEQYF
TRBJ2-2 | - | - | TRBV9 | TGTGCCAGCAGCCAGACCGGGGCGAACACCGGGGAGCTGTTTTTT | CASSQTGANTGELFF